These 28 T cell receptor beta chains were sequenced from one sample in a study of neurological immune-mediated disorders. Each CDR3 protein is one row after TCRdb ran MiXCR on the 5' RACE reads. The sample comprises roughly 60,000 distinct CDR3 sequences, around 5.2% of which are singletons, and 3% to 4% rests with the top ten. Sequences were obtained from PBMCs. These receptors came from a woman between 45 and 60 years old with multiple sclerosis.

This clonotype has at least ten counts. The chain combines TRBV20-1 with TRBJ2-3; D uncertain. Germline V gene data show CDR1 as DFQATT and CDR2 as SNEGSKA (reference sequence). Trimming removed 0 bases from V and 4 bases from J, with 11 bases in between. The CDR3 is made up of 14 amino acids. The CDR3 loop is CSARDPVASDTQYF. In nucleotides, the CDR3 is TGCAGTGCTAGAGATCCGGTAGCCTCAGATACGCAGTATTTT.

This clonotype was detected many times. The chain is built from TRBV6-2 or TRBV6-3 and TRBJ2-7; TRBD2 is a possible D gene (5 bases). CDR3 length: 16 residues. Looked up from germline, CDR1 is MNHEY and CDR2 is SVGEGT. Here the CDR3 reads CGTRAGRGKPRNEQYF. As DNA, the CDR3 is TGTGGCACTCGGGCAGGACGGGGAAAACCCCGGAACGAGCAGTACTTC.

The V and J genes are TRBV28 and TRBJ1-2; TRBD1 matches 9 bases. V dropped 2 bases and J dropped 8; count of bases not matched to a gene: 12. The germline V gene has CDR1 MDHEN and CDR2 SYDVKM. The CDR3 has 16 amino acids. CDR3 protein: CASSLIPGQGLGGYTF. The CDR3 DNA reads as TGTGCCAGCAGTTTAATCCCGGGACAGGGACTCGGGGGCTACACCTTC.

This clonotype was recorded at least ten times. As DNA, the CDR3 is TGTGCCAGCAGCCAAGTAGGGGGCGAGCAGTACTTC. Its translation: CASSQVGGEQYF. The rearrangement links TRBV3-1 to TRBJ2-7; weak D call: TRBD1 (6 bases). Between the trimmed V and J ends, which lost 1 base and 6 bases, there was a span of 7 bases. Germline CDR1 reads LGHDT; CDR2 reads YNNKEL (reference sequence). The CDR3 covers 12 residues.

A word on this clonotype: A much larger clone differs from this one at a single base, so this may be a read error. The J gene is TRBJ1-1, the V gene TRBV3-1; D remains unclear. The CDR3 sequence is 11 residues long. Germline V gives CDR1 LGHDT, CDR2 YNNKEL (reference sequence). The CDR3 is CASSKDQEAFF. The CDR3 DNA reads TGTGCCAGCAGCAAAGATCAGGAGGCTTTCTTT.

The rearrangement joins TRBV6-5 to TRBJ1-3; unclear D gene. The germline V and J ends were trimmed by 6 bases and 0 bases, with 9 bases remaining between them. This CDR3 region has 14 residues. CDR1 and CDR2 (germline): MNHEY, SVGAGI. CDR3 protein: CASSYGPSGNTIYF. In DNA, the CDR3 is TGTGCCAGCAGCTACGGACCCTCTGGAAACACCATATATTTT.

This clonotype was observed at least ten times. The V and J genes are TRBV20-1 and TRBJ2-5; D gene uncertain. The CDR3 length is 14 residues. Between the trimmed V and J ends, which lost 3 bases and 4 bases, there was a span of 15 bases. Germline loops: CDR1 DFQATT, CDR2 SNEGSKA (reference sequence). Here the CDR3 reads CSASPGRFRETQYF. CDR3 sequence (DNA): TGCAGTGCTAGTCCAGGACGCTTTAGAGAGACCCAGTACTTC.

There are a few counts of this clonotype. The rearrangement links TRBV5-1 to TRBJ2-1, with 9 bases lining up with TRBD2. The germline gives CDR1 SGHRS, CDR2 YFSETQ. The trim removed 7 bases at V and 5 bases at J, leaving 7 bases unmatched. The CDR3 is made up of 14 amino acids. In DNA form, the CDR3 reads TGCGCCAGCGAGGCGGGGGGGCCTGACAATGAGCAGTTCTTC. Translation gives CASEAGGPDNEQFF.

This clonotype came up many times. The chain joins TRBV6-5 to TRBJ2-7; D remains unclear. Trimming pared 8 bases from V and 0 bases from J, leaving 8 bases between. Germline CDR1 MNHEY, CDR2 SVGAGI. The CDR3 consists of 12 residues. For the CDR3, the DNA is TGTGCCAGCGGGCAGAACTCCTACGAGCAGTACGTC. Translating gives CASGQNSYEQYV.

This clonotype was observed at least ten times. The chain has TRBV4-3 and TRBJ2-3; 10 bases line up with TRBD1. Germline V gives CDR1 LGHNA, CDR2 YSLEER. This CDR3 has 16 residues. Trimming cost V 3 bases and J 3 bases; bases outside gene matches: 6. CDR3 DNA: TGCGCCAGCAGCCAGACAGGACAGGGGGTAACAGATACGCAGTATTTT. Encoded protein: CASSQTGQGVTDTQYF.

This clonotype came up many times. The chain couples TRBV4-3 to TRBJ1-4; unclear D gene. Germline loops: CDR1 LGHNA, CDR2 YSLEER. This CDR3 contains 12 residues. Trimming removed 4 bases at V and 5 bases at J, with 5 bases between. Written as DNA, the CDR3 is TGCGCCAGCAGCCTTTACAATGAAAAACTGTTTTTT. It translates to CASSLYNEKLFF.

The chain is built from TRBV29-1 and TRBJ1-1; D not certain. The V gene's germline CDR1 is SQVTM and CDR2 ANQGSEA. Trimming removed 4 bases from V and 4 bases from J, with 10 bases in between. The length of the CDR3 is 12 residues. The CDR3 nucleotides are TGCAGCGTTGGAAAGGGAGTCACTGAAGCTTTCTTT. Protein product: CSVGKGVTEAFF.

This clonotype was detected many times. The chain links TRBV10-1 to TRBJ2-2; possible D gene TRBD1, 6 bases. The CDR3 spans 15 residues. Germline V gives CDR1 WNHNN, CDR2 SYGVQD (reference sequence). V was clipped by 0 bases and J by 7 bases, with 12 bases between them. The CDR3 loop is CASSESQGSSGELFF. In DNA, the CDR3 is TGCGCCAGCAGTGAGTCGCAGGGGTCTAGCGGGGAGCTGTTTTTT.

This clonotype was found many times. Here the CDR3 DNA reads TGCGCCAGCAGGCCGGGGGCACAAGAGACCCAGTACTTC. Protein product: CASRPGAQETQYF. The chain employs TRBV5-1 and TRBJ2-5; D tentatively fits TRBD1 or TRBD2 (6 bases each). CDR1 and CDR2 from the germline V gene are SGHRS and YFSETQ. The CDR3 sequence is 13 residues long. Trimming took off 5 bases at V and 2 bases at J, with 10 bases between the two ends.

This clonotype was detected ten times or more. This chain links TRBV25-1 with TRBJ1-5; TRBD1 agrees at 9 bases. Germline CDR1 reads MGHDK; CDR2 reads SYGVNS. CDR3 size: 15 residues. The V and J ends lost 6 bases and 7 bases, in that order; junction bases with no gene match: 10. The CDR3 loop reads CASSPKGQGGQPQHF. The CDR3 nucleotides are TGTGCCAGCAGCCCAAAGGGACAGGGTGGACAGCCCCAGCATTTT.

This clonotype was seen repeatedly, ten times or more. Here the CDR3 DNA reads TGTGCCAGCAGTGAATCCCCAGCAGGCTCCTATAATTCACCCCTCCACTTT. Translated: CASSESPAGSYNSPLHF. The chain recombines TRBV25-1 with TRBJ1-6; D call uncertain. Germline-derived CDR1 and CDR2 are MGHDK and SYGVNS. The length of the CDR3 is 17 residues. Trimming took off 1 base at V and 0 bases at J, with 10 bases between the two ends.

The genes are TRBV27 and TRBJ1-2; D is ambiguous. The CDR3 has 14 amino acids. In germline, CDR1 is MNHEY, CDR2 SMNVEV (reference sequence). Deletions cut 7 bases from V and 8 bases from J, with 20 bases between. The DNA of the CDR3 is TGTGCCAGCACCCATAACTCCCGAGCGGCGGGCTACACCTTC. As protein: CASTHNSRAAGYTF.

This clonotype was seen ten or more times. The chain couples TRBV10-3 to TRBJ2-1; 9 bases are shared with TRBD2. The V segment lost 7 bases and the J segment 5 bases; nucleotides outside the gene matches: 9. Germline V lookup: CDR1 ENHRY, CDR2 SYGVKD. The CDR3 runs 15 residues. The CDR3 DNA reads TGTGCCATCACGGATAGCGGGGGTCAGAACAATGAGCAGTTCTTC. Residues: CAITDSGGQNNEQFF.

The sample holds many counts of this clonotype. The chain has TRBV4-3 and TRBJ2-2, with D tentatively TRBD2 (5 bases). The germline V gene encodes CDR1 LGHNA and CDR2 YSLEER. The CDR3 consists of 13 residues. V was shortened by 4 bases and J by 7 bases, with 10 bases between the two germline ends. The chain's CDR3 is CASSRGLYGELFF. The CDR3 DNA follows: TGCGCCAGCAGCCGCGGACTTTACGGGGAGCTGTTTTTT.

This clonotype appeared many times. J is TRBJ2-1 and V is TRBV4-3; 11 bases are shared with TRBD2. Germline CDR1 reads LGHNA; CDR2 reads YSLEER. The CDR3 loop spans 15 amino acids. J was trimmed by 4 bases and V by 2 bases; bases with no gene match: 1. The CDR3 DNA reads TGCGCCAGCAGCCAAACTAGCGGGAGTTACAATGAGCAGTTCTTC. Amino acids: CASSQTSGSYNEQFF.

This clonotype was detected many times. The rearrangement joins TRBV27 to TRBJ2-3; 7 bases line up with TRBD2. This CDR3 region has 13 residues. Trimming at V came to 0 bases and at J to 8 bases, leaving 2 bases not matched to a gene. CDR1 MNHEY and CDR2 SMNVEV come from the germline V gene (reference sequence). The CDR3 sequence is CASSLSPGGTQYF. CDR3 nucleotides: TGTGCCAGCAGTTTATCACCGGGGGGTACGCAGTATTTT.

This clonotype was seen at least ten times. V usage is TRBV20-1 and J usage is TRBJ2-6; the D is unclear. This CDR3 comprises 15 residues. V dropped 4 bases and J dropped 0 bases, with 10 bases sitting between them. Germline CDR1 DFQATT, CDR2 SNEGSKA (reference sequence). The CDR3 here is CSAKSQYSGANVLTF. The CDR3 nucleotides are TGCAGTGCTAAGTCTCAATACTCTGGGGCCAACGTCCTGACTTTC.

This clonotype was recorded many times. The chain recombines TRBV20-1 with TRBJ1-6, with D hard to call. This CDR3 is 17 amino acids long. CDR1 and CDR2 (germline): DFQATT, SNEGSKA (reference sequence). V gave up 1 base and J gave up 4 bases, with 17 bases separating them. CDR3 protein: CSARGPRRGLYNSPLHF. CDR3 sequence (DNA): TGCAGTGCTAGAGGACCACGGAGAGGGTTGTATAATTCACCCCTCCACTTT.

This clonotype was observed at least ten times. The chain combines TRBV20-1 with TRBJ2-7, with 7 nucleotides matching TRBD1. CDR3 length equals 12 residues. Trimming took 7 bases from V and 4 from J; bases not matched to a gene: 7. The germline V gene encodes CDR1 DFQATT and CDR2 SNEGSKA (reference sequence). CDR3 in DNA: TGCAGTGTGCCGACAGGGAGTTACGAGCAGTACTTC. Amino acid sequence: CSVPTGSYEQYF.

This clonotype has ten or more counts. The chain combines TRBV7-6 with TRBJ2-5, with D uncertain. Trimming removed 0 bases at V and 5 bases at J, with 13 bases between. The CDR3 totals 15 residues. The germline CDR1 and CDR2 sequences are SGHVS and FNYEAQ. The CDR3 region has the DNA TGTGCCAGCAGCTTAGCGCCTGGGATGGGGGAGACCCAGTACTTC. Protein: CASSLAPGMGETQYF.

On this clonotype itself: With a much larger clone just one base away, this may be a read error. CDR3 amino acids: CASSFVTQETQYF. The CDR3 bases are TGTGCCAGCAGTTTCGTTACCCAAGAGACCCAGTACTTC. V and J are TRBV12-3 or TRBV12-4 and TRBJ2-5; D unclear. Trimming took off 3 bases at V and 1 base at J, with 6 bases between the two ends. This CDR3 has 13 residues.

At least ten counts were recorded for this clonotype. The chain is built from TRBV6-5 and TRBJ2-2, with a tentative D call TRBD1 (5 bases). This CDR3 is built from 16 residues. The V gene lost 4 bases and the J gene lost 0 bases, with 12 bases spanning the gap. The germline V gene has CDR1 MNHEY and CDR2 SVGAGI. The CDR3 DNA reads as TGTGCCAGCAGTTCCATGACAGCCTCGAACACCGGGGAGCTGTTTTTT. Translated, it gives CASSSMTASNTGELFF.

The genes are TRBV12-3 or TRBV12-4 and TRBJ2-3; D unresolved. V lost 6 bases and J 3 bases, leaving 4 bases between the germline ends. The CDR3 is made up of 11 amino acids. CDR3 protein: CASRRTDTQYF. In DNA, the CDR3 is TGTGCCAGCAGAAGGACAGATACGCAGTATTTT.